This T cell receptor beta chain was captured in a study of regulatory T cells in long-lasting Graves disease. Regarding this clonotype: Antigen unknown. This likely traces to a read error, being one base from a far larger clone.

Study results and caveats: Public clonotype sharing was higher in persistent than newly diagnosed patients.

CDR3-region Arm-PCR and iRepertoire HTBI primers produced the TCR beta libraries. TCRdb reprocessed the multiplex PCR reads with MiXCR, giving one entry per CDR3 protein. The data hold about 440,000 distinct CDR3 sequences, with roughly 15% observed a single time. The CDR3 consists of 13 residues. Germline CDR1 is SGDLS and CDR2 is YYNGEE. Time point reported: newly diagnosed GD, antithyroid drugs for less than 3 months. Extracted PBMC RNA gave rise to the TCR library. An endocrinology department in Xi'an, China, recruited the patients. These same records also appear under a second study, on T cells in Graves' hyperthyroidism and ophthalmopathy. That work states: RT-PCR in the first round (using the HTBI primer set) targeted the TCR CDR3. Most expanded thyroid clonotypes above 0.001 recurred in blood.

The sequence came from a woman younger than 30 with Graves disease. Source: peripheral blood mononuclear cells (PBMCs), taken at new diagnosis, from a patient treated with antithyroid drugs. This chain connects TRBV9 to TRBJ2-3; D gene ambiguous. The end of the DNA fits TRBJ2-5 better, so the J call may be wrong. CDR3 in DNA: TGTGCCGGCAGCGTAGTACCGGCAGAGACCCAGTACTTC. This gives the protein CAGSVVPAETQYF.